This record looks at one TCR beta chain sequence and its context. CDR3 length: 15 residues. Trimming removed 3 bases from V and 3 bases from J, with 14 bases in between. The germline CDR1 and CDR2 sequences are MDHEN and SYDVKM. The sample originates from a study of blood T cell repertoires in COVID-19. The data were produced by immunoSEQ multiplex PCR, yet TCRdb's version contains in-frame clones alone and is incomplete. The sample holds approximately 76,000 clones, more than 75% seen once. The rearrangement joins TRBV28 to TRBJ1-1; tentatively, D is TRBD1 (6 bases). The clonotype comes from a woman aged 55 to 70 with acute or convalescent COVID-19. The sequenced material came from peripheral blood. This CDR3 reads CASSFTGSGDTEAFF. The CDR3 nucleotides read TGTGCCAGCAGTTTTACAGGGAGTGGTGACACTGAAGCTTTCTTT.